Listed below are T cell receptor beta chains from one sample, sequenced in a study of a mutant IDH1 vaccine in newly diagnosed glioma. TCRdb keeps only in-frame clones here, not all; method: immunoSEQ multiplex PCR. Among approximately 80,000 clones listed, over 75% were seen once. The antigens these receptors bind are not known. Source: PBMCs, taken from a glioma patient whose treatment included an IDH1 peptide vaccine. These receptors all come from a woman in her fifties or sixties with glioma. The CDR3 runs from the conserved cysteine through the conserved F or W. The D gene is left open where the match is weak. The listing skips clone size in some rows; elsewhere it reads once, few, many or a size class.

j_call d_call v_call clone_size cdr3_length cdr3_aa cdr3_nt
TRBJ2-5 . TRBV18 . 15 CASSPFGQGQETQYF TGTGCCAGCTCACCATTCGGGCAGGGGCAAGAGACCCAGTACTTC
TRBJ2-5 . TRBV10-2 once 14 CASSRAYTQETQYF TGCGCCAGCAGTCGGGCGTATACCCAAGAGACCCAGTACTTC
TRBJ2-7 . TRBV29-1 . 13 CSVVGYNSYEQYF TGCAGCGTTGTGGGGTACAACTCCTACGAGCAGTACTTC
TRBJ1-5 . TRBV6-5 . 13 CASSYSKFQPQHF TGTGCCAGCAGTTACTCAAAGTTCCAGCCCCAGCATTTT
TRBJ1-5 TRBD1 TRBV18 once 15 CASSPPDRGGQPQHF TGTGCCAGCTCACCACCCGACAGGGGAGGTCAGCCCCAGCATTTT
TRBJ1-6 . TRBV19 . 12 CASSARAPPLHF TGTGCCAGTAGCGCTCGTGCCCCACCCCTCCACTTT
TRBJ2-3 TRBD2 TRBV10-1 . 15 CASRPSGLSTDTQYF TGCGCCAGCCGGCCTAGCGGGCTATCCACAGATACGCAGTATTTT
TRBJ1-4 TRBD1 TRBV28 . 14 CASSPTGGKEKLFF TGTGCCAGCAGCCCGACAGGGGGCAAGGAAAAACTGTTTTTT
TRBJ2-5 TRBD1 TRBV5-1 . 16 CASSLGEQGGGETQYF TGCGCCAGCAGCTTGGGCGAACAGGGGGGAGGAGAGACCCAGTACTTC
TRBJ2-3 . TRBV28 . 17 CASSPLLQGISTDTQYF TGTGCCAGCAGTCCACTTCTGCAGGGGATTAGCACAGATACGCAGTATTTT
TRBJ1-5 . TRBV10-3 . 13 CAISGLRDQPQHF TGTGCAATTTCAGGCCTACGGGATCAGCCCCAGCATTTT
TRBJ2-7 TRBD1 TRBV5-1 . 15 CASSLDGQGLNEQYF TGCGCCAGCAGCTTAGACGGACAGGGATTAAACGAGCAGTACTTC
TRBJ2-2 . TRBV6-5 few 14 CASSGRGTTGELFF TGTGCCAGCAGTGGCCGGGGAACCACCGGGGAGCTGTTTTTT
TRBJ2-3 . TRBV9 . 13 CASSALTGDTQYF TGTGCCAGCAGCGCCCTTACCGGCGATACGCAGTATTTT
TRBJ2-3 . TRBV7-3 . 14 CASSPGLQADTQYF TGTGCCAGCAGCCCGGGACTTCAAGCAGATACGCAGTATTTT
TRBJ2-1 TRBD2 TRBV4-1 . 17 CASSQVFGSGTYNEQFF TGCGCCAGCAGCCAGGTATTTGGCAGCGGGACGTACAATGAGCAGTTCTTC
TRBJ2-7 TRBD1 TRBV28 . 14 CASTNPGQVWEQYF TGTGCCAGCACCAACCCGGGACAGGTTTGGGAGCAGTACTTC
TRBJ2-7 . TRBV7-6 . 13 CASSLDRTYEQYF TGTGCCAGCAGCTTGGACAGAACCTACGAGCAGTACTTC
TRBJ1-1 . TRBV5-1 . 15 CASSQTASTNTEAFF TGCGCCAGCAGCCAGACAGCTAGTACGAACACTGAAGCTTTCTTT
TRBJ2-3 TRBD2 TRBV5-1 . 15 CASSLVSGNTDTQYF TGCGCCAGCAGCTTGGTCAGCGGGAACACAGATACGCAGTATTTT
TRBJ2-3 TRBD1 TRBV30 . 13 CAWDRGQRDTQYF TGTGCCTGGGACAGGGGCCAGAGGGATACGCAGTATTTT
TRBJ1-5 . TRBV13 . 13 CASSLWGNQPQHF TGTGCCAGCAGCTTATGGGGAAATCAGCCCCAGCATTTT